This entry lists 29 T cell receptor beta chains sequenced from one sample in a study of cytomegalovirus exposure and HLA in healthy donors. Researchers ran the PCR with 60 Vbeta and 13 Jbeta primers. Using immunoSEQ multiplex PCR, the repertoire was profiled, and TCRdb retains in-frame clones only, with some absent. Of 150,000 to 170,000 clones listed, approximately 74% are singletons. The sample was PBMCs. The receptors were gathered from a man younger than 30 in good health and CMV-seronegative.

The chain combines TRBV9 with TRBJ1-1, with D unresolved. The CDR3 totals 13 residues. CDR1 and CDR2 (germline): SGDLS, YYNGEE. V lost 4 bases and J lost 3, with 10 bases in between. As DNA, the CDR3 is TGTGCCAGCAGCCCCCGAGGTGACACTGAAGCTTTCTTT. It yields the protein CASSPRGDTEAFF.

The V and J genes are TRBV19 and TRBJ1-5, with 9 bases matching TRBD1. This CDR3 is built from 16 residues. Germline V CDR1 and CDR2: LNHDA, SQIVND (reference sequence). V was pared by 5 bases and J by 1 base, with 6 bases of the junction left unmatched. This CDR3 is CASSVTGGASNQPQHF. CDR3 coding DNA: TGTGCCAGTAGTGTTACAGGGGGCGCGAGCAATCAGCCCCAGCATTTT.

This clone was found once. The chain recombines TRBV15 with TRBJ1-2; no clear D. Germline V gene data show CDR1 as LNHNV and CDR2 as YYDKDF (reference sequence). V lost 7 bases and J 5 bases, leaving 20 bases between the germline ends. CDR3 length: 15 amino acids. CDR3 residues: CATTFSLAGGYGYTF. In DNA, the CDR3 is TGTGCCACCACCTTCTCCTTGGCGGGTGGGTATGGCTACACCTTC.

The chain has TRBV5-1 and TRBJ1-3; possibly TRBD1 for D (6 bases). The CDR3 is made up of 17 amino acids. The ends were cut back, 0 bases at V and 2 bases at J, with 15 bases in the middle. CDR1 SGHRS and CDR2 YFSETQ come from the germline V gene. The CDR3 bases are TGCGCCAGCAGCTTGGGTCCTGGGGGGGCGCCTGGAAACACCATATATTTT. It yields the protein CASSLGPGGAPGNTIYF.

V and J are TRBV11-2 and TRBJ2-7; TRBD1 aligns across 10 bases. V lost 2 bases, J lost 5 bases, and 12 bases stayed unmatched. The germline gives CDR1 SGHAT, CDR2 FQNNGV. The CDR3 consists of 17 residues. The CDR3 reads CASSLYGRQGASDEQYV. Here the CDR3 DNA reads TGTGCCAGCAGCTTATACGGTCGACAGGGGGCGAGCGACGAGCAGTACGTC.

The chain links TRBV28 to TRBJ2-3, with 8 bases that match TRBD2. The junction had 13 bases not matched to a gene; V was cut back by 6 bases and J by 11 bases. Germline CDR1 MDHEN, CDR2 SYDVKM. The CDR3 runs to 14 residues. CDR3 region: CASSSGSGVIQQYF. CDR3 nucleotide sequence: TGTGCCAGCAGCTCCGGTAGCGGGGTAATCCAGCAGTATTTT.

The gene calls are TRBV7-9 and TRBJ1-1; D is perhaps TRBD1 (5 bases). CDR3 length: 15 residues. Germline V gene data show CDR1 as SEHNR and CDR2 as FQNEAQ (reference sequence). Trimming shortened V by 4 bases and J by 4 bases, and 16 bases separated the two germline ends. Here the CDR3 DNA reads TGTGCCAGCAGCTCCTCGGTTGGGGGAGGCACTGAAGCTTTCTTT. Amino acids: CASSSSVGGGTEAFF.

This clone has just a few counts. The same CDR3 can be traced to other DNA sequences in this sample. The chain carries TRBV18 and TRBJ2-5, with D perhaps TRBD1 (5 bases). In germline, CDR1 is KGHSH, CDR2 LQKENI. V dropped 2 bases and J dropped 3 bases, with 7 bases sitting between them. This CDR3 is 13 amino acids long. CDR3 sequence (DNA): TGTGCCAGCTCACCAACAGGAGAAGAGACCCAGTACTTC. This sequence encodes CASSPTGEETQYF.

This chain joins TRBV6-5 and TRBJ2-6, with D hard to call. The CDR3 consists of 14 residues. V was pared by 7 bases and J by 0 bases, with 7 bases between. Germline V gene lookup returns CDR1 MNHEY and CDR2 SVGAGI. The CDR3 nucleotides are TGTGCCAGCACCCCAGGCTCTGGGGCCAACGTCCTGACTTTC. Protein product: CASTPGSGANVLTF.

As DNA, the CDR3 is TGTGCCAGCGGCCGGGACATAGAGTACAATGAGCAGTTCTTC. This codes for CASGRDIEYNEQFF. The chain is built from TRBV2 and TRBJ2-1; maybe TRBD1 (6 bases). The V gene lost 8 bases and the J gene lost 4 bases, with 15 bases spanning the gap. This CDR3 spans 14 amino acids. Per germline, CDR1 SNHLY and CDR2 FYNNEI. The full variable domain, with the rest looked up from reference TRBV2 and TRBJ2-1, is EPEVTQTPSHQVTQMGQEVILRCVPISNHLYFYWYRQILGQKVEFLVSFYNNEISEKSEIFDDQFSVERPDGSNFTLKIRSTKLEDSAMYFCASGRDIEYNEQFFGPGTRLTVL.

The J gene is TRBJ1-1, the V gene TRBV14; possibly TRBD1 for D (6 bases). The germline gives CDR1 SGHDN, CDR2 FVKESK. V lost 6 bases to trimming and J lost 1 base, with 18 bases between them. The CDR3 loop spans 16 amino acids. The CDR3 DNA reads TGTGCCAGCAGGCCTAATACAGGGAGGGGGAACACTGAAGCTTTCTTT. Protein: CASRPNTGRGNTEAFF.

On this clone: Other nucleotide sequences in the sample specify the same CDR3. The V and J genes are TRBV4-1 and TRBJ1-5; D is undetermined. The CDR3 length is 17 residues. The germline gives CDR1 MGHRA, CDR2 YSYEKL. V lost 3 bases, J lost 3 bases, and 18 bases lay in between. The CDR3 nucleotides are TGCGCCAGCAGCCAGGAACTTCCTAGGAACCTCAATCAGCCCCAGCATTTT. Its protein product is CASSQELPRNLNQPQHF.

V gene TRBV9 combines with J gene TRBJ2-1, with 8 positions matching TRBD2. From germline, CDR1 is SGDLS and CDR2 YYNGEE. The CDR3 runs 14 residues. J lost 6 bases, V lost 4 bases, and 6 bases had no gene match. The CDR3 is CASSPGGPRNEQFF. The CDR3, as DNA: TGTGCCAGCAGCCCGGGGGGGCCCCGCAATGAGCAGTTCTTC.

The table lists this clone with a few counts. The V gene is TRBV28, the J gene TRBJ1-2; the D is unclear. V lost 3 bases and J 1 base, leaving 12 bases between the germline ends. The CDR3 has 15 amino acids. Germline V gene lookup returns CDR1 MDHEN and CDR2 SYDVKM. CDR3 bases: TGTGCCAGCAGTTTTCGGTCCTCTTATAACTATGGCTACACCTTC. This gives the protein CASSFRSSYNYGYTF.

CDR3 coding DNA: TGTGCCAGTAGAGACAGGGGCTACTCCTATAATTCACCCCTCCACTTT. This sequence encodes CASRDRGYSYNSPLHF. This sequence joins TRBV19 and TRBJ1-6; 8 bases match TRBD1. Trimming at V came to 6 bases and at J to 0 bases, leaving 4 bases not matched to a gene. There are 16 residues in the CDR3. In germline, CDR1 is LNHDA, CDR2 SQIVND (reference sequence).

The genes are TRBV18 and TRBJ2-3; 8 bases agree with TRBD2. The length of the CDR3 is 14 residues. V lost 3 bases, J lost 4 bases, and 3 bases stayed unmatched. The germline V gene encodes CDR1 KGHSH and CDR2 LQKENI. CDR3 coding DNA: TGTGCCAGCTCACCGGGACTAGGCCCAGATACGCAGTATTTT. Encoded protein: CASSPGLGPDTQYF. Supplemented by reference TRBV18 and TRBJ2-3, the full variable domain reads NAGVMQNPRHLVRRRGQEARLRCSPMKGHSHVYWYRQLPEEGLKFMVYLQKENIIDESGMPKERFSAEFPKEGPSILRIQQVVRGDSAAYFCASSPGLGPDTQYFGPGTRLTVL.

The rearrangement uses TRBV7-9 and TRBJ2-5; a weak D match, TRBD2 (7 bases). This CDR3 has 14 amino acids. Germline V gene lookup returns CDR1 SEHNR and CDR2 FQNEAQ (reference sequence). With 4 bases removed from V and 5 bases from J, the gap between germline ends came to 14 bases. This CDR3 is CASSYLRGGETQYF. As DNA, the CDR3 is TGTGCCAGCAGCTACCTCAGGGGAGGGGAGACCCAGTACTTC.

This clone occurred a few times. The chain has TRBV6-1 and TRBJ2-1, with a possible D match to TRBD1 (5 bases). In germline, CDR1 is MNHNS, CDR2 SASEGT. The CDR3 runs to 14 residues. V dropped 4 bases and J dropped 3 bases, with 10 bases sitting between them. The CDR3 DNA reads as TGTGCCAGCAGTGTCCCCAGGGTCTACAATGAGCAGTTCTTC. Its protein is CASSVPRVYNEQFF.

This clone was seen a few times. This chain joins TRBV7-9 and TRBJ2-1; D gene ambiguous. Trimming left V 4 bases short and J 15 bases short, with 19 bases between. Germline-derived CDR1 and CDR2 are SEHNR and FQNEAQ (reference sequence). CDR3 length: 13 amino acids. The CDR3: CASSSWASPYPFF. The DNA of the CDR3 is TGTGCCAGCAGCTCATGGGCCTCCCCTTATCCGTTCTTC.

The chain uses TRBV9 and TRBJ1-6, with 8 bases lining up with TRBD1. Trimming cost V 0 bases and J 8 bases; bases outside gene matches: 1. CDR1 is SGDLS and CDR2 is YYNGEE in the germline V gene. The CDR3 sequence is 14 residues long. This CDR3 reads CASSVGTGYSPLHF. In DNA form, the CDR3 reads TGTGCCAGCAGCGTAGGGACAGGGTATTCACCCCTCCACTTT.

The rearrangement links TRBV21-1 to TRBJ2-7; no check of the table's D call, TRBD2, against the DNA was made. TRBV21-1 is designated a pseudogene. The CDR3 totals 18 residues. The CDR3 sequence is CASSFGEIVLAVDYEQYF. The CDR3, as DNA: TGTGCCAGCAGCTTTGGGGAAATTGTTCTAGCGGTGGACTACGAGCAGTACTTC.

This clone was counted once. The rearrangement links TRBV9 to TRBJ2-7; D remains ambiguous. CDR1 is SGDLS and CDR2 is YYNGEE in the germline V gene. CDR3 length: 14 amino acids. V dropped 0 bases and J dropped 2 bases, with 9 bases sitting between them. DNA of the CDR3: TGTGCCAGCAGCGTAGTTACCGGTCCCTACGAGCAGTACTTC. As protein: CASSVVTGPYEQYF.

V and J are TRBV27 and TRBJ1-3; tentatively, D is TRBD1 (6 bases). CDR1 and CDR2 (germline): MNHEY, SMNVEV (reference sequence). The CDR3 spans 15 residues. Between the trimmed V and J ends, which lost 6 bases and 2 bases, there was a span of 14 bases. The CDR3, as DNA: TGTGCCAGCAGCCAATCCGGGACACCTGGAAACACCATATATTTT. This codes for CASSQSGTPGNTIYF.

The rearrangement links TRBV21-1 to TRBJ1-2. TRBV21-1 is a recognized pseudogene. The CDR3 runs to 12 residues. The CDR3 spells CASWGGNYGYTF. In DNA, the CDR3 is TGTGCCAGCTGGGGGGGAAACTATGGCTACACCTTC.

This chain connects TRBV5-4 to TRBJ2-1; D remains ambiguous. From germline, CDR1 is SGHNT and CDR2 YYREEE (reference sequence). Trimming shortened V by 6 bases and J by 5 bases, and 9 bases separated the two germline ends. This CDR3 spans 12 amino acids. CDR3: CASTLMDNEQFF. Here the CDR3 DNA reads TGTGCCAGCACCCTAATGGACAATGAGCAGTTCTTC.

This clone was seen only once. The V gene is TRBV7-6, the J gene TRBJ2-3; 15 bases match TRBD2. V shed 2 bases and J 6 bases; nucleotides not matched to a gene: 6. Germline CDR1 is SGHVS and CDR2 is FNYEAQ. This CDR3 is 17 amino acids long. CDR3 DNA sequence: TGTGCCAGCAGCTTAAATACAGGACTAGCGGGGGGGGATACGCAGTATTTT. It specifies CASSLNTGLAGGDTQYF.

A word on this clone: The germline gene is not matched at one end of the junction; a read error may be the cause. The chain joins TRBV4-3 to TRBJ2-2, with D unresolved. The CDR3 has 14 amino acids. The V gene's germline CDR1 is LGHNA and CDR2 YSLEER. The CDR3: CANSQETGTGELFF. Here the CDR3 DNA reads TGCGCCAACAGCCAAGAAACGGGCACCGGGGAGCTGTTTTTT.

This rearrangement joins TRBV10-3 to TRBJ2-5; 10 bases fit TRBD2. After removal of 2 bases from V and 3 bases from J, the junction contained 6 bases not matched to a gene. The CDR3 is 16 residues long. Germline-derived CDR1 and CDR2 are ENHRY and SYGVKD. Here the CDR3 reads CAISEGLSGGEETQYF. CDR3 nucleotide sequence: TGTGCCATCAGTGAGGGGTTGAGCGGGGGGGAAGAGACCCAGTACTTC.

This clone was counted only a few times. The rearrangement uses TRBV7-9 and TRBJ2-2; 7 bases match TRBD1. CDR1 is SEHNR, CDR2 FQNEAQ, per germline (reference sequence). This CDR3 has 14 residues. J lost 6 bases, V lost 3 bases, and 4 bases had no gene match. CDR3 protein: CASSLHQGAGELFF. For the CDR3, the DNA is TGTGCCAGCAGCTTGCATCAGGGGGCCGGGGAGCTGTTTTTT.